The 4 T cell receptor beta chains in this list originate from one sample, sequenced in a study of blood T cell repertoires in COVID-19. TCRdb keeps only in-frame clones here, not all; method: immunoSEQ multiplex PCR. The repertoire holds approximately 150,000 clones, with about three quarters as singletons. The sequenced sample consisted of peripheral blood. These receptors were taken from a man aged 45 to 65 with acute or convalescent COVID-19.

The V and J genes are TRBV19 and TRBJ2-7; 11 nucleotides agree with TRBD1. This CDR3 comprises 13 residues. The germline V gene encodes CDR1 LNHDA and CDR2 SQIVND (reference sequence). After removal of 11 bases from V and 4 bases from J, the junction contained 7 bases not matched to a gene. The CDR3 DNA follows: TGTGCCGGCGAGGGACAGGGGGAATACGAGCAGTACGTC. Protein sequence: CAGEGQGEYEQYV.

This rearrangement joins TRBV14 to TRBJ2-7, with a possible D match to TRBD1 (5 bases). This CDR3 has 15 amino acids. Germline loops: CDR1 SGHDN, CDR2 FVKESK. V lost 3 bases, J lost 3 bases, and 15 bases lay in between. CDR3 bases: TGTGCCAGCAGCCATCCTCCTAGGGGATACTACGAGCAGTACTTC. It yields the protein CASSHPPRGYYEQYF.

V usage is TRBV2 and J usage is TRBJ1-5; 8 nucleotides match TRBD1. The CDR3 has 17 amino acids. V dropped 3 bases and J dropped 2; count of bases not matched to a gene: 9. The germline V gene encodes CDR1 SNHLY and CDR2 FYNNEI. The CDR3: CASSDRTGPVGNQPQHF. CDR3 DNA sequence: TGTGCCAGCAGTGATCGGACAGGGCCGGTGGGCAATCAGCCCCAGCATTTT.

The chain couples TRBV25-1 to TRBJ2-3, with D tentatively TRBD1 (6 bases). Germline V CDR1 and CDR2: MGHDK, SYGVNS. This CDR3 is built from 17 residues. Trimming shortened V by 5 bases and J by 0 bases, and 18 bases separated the two germline ends. In DNA form, the CDR3 reads TGTGCCAGCAGTTTGACAGGCTTTAGGGCTAGCACAGATACGCAGTATTTT. Its translation: CASSLTGFRASTDTQYF.